The next 13 T cell receptor beta chains were all read from a single sample in a study of T cell changes during pregnancy in multiple sclerosis. The repertoire was sequenced with immunoSEQ multiplex PCR; TCRdb's copy has only in-frame clones and lacks some. The table lists fewer than 90,000 clones, 85% to 95% of them singletons. Source: peripheral blood, taken in the third trimester of pregnancy. The receptors stem from a female donor in good health, enrolled as a control in a pregnancy study.

This clone was observed a few times. The rearrangement uses TRBV19 and TRBJ2-1, with D uncertain. Trimming cost V 3 bases and J 0 bases, with 9 bases left between them. Germline V gene sequence: CDR1 LNHDA, CDR2 SQIVND (reference sequence). The CDR3 runs 15 residues. The CDR3 loop reads CASSMMAFSYNEQFF. DNA for the CDR3: TGTGCCAGTAGTATGATGGCCTTCTCCTACAATGAGCAGTTCTTC.

The V call is TRBV2, the J call TRBJ1-5; 7 bases agree with TRBD1. V lost 4 bases, J lost 6 bases, and 9 bases stayed unmatched. The CDR3 is 15 residues long. Per the germline V gene, CDR1 is SNHLY and CDR2 is FYNNEI. CDR3 bases: TGTGCCAGCAGTGGACTCGACAGGGACGGTCAGCCCCAGCATTTT. It codes for CASSGLDRDGQPQHF.

The J gene is TRBJ2-3, the V gene TRBV4-2; 10 nucleotides agree with TRBD2. The trim removed 0 bases at V and 4 bases at J, leaving 7 bases unmatched. CDR3 size: 17 residues. Germline CDR1 is LGHNA and CDR2 is YNFKEQ. The CDR3 DNA sequence: TGTGCCAGCAGCCAAGAAGGGCTAGCGGGAGAGGCAGATACGCAGTATTTT. As protein: CASSQEGLAGEADTQYF.

This chain links TRBV18 with TRBJ2-7, with 10 bases aligning to TRBD2. The CDR3 has 15 residues. CDR1 and CDR2 from the germline V gene are KGHSH and LQKENI. Germline trimming cut 3 bases from V and 2 bases from J; bases unmatched to any gene: 4. The CDR3 coding sequence is TGTGCCAGCTCACCCAGCGGGAGGGAAACCTACGAGCAGTACTTC. Translation: CASSPSGRETYEQYF.

The chain combines TRBV5-1 with TRBJ1-4; tentatively, D is TRBD1 (5 bases). The germline V and J ends were trimmed by 2 bases and 8 bases, with 13 bases remaining between them. CDR3 size: 14 residues. The germline gives CDR1 SGHRS, CDR2 YFSETQ. The CDR3 DNA follows: TGCGCCAGCAGCTTAGCAGGGTTAAAGGAAAAACTGTTTTTT. It codes for CASSLAGLKEKLFF.

This clone appeared once. This chain uses TRBV2 with TRBJ2-5; 7 nucleotides align to TRBD2. V lost 2 bases and J lost 4; bases outside the gene matches: 4. Germline assignment: CDR1 SNHLY and CDR2 FYNNEI. This CDR3 has 14 amino acids. CDR3 sequence reads: CASSEMREGETQYF. CDR3 in DNA: TGTGCCAGCAGTGAAATGAGGGAGGGAGAGACCCAGTACTTC.

The J gene is TRBJ2-6, the V gene TRBV5-8; possibly TRBD2 for D (5 bases). CDR1 is SGHTS, CDR2 YDEGEE, per germline. V was cut by 3 bases and J by 0 bases, with 10 bases left in between. This CDR3 is built from 16 residues. In DNA form, the CDR3 reads TGTGCCAGCAGCTCGAGGGTGAACTCTGGGGCCAACGTCCTGACTTTC. Protein sequence: CASSSRVNSGANVLTF.

V gene TRBV7-9 combines with J gene TRBJ2-7; 8 positions match TRBD2. The CDR3 covers 15 residues. The V segment lost 2 bases and the J segment 4 bases; nucleotides outside the gene matches: 7. Germline V gene lookup returns CDR1 SEHNR and CDR2 FQNEAQ (reference sequence). The CDR3 spells CASSLTGTSHYEQYF. The CDR3 nucleotides are TGTGCCAGCAGCTTAACGGGGACTAGTCATTACGAGCAGTACTTC.

The V and J genes are TRBV19 and TRBJ1-5; D remains unclear. Trimming cost V 5 bases and J 5 bases, with 13 bases left between them. The germline V gene has CDR1 LNHDA and CDR2 SQIVND (reference sequence). The CDR3 covers 14 residues. The CDR3 sequence: CASSSDNRYQPQHF. The CDR3 coding sequence is TGTGCCAGTAGTTCAGACAATAGATATCAGCCCCAGCATTTT. Supplemented by reference TRBV19 and TRBJ1-5, the full variable domain reads DGGITQSPKYLFRKEGQNVTLSCEQNLNHDAMYWYRQDPGQGLRLIYYSQIVNDFQKGDIAEGYSVSREKKESFPLTVTSAQKNPTAFYLCASSSDNRYQPQHFGDGTRLSIL.

The chain uses TRBV10-2 and TRBJ2-5, with 14 bases aligning to TRBD2. The trim removed 7 bases at V and 3 bases at J, leaving 7 bases unmatched. Germline values: CDR1 WSHSY, CDR2 SAAADI. The CDR3 runs 16 residues. Here the CDR3 DNA reads TGCGCCAGCAATTCTCAGGGACTAGCGGGGGAAGAGACCCAGTACTTC. Its protein product is CASNSQGLAGEETQYF.

The chain couples TRBV4-2 to TRBJ1-2, with D tentatively TRBD1 (5 bases). This CDR3 spans 12 amino acids. Trimming removed 4 bases at V and 3 bases at J, with 6 bases between. The germline V gene has CDR1 LGHNA and CDR2 YNFKEQ. The CDR3 loop is CASSRGDYGYTF. CDR3 DNA: TGTGCCAGCAGCCGGGGGGACTATGGCTACACCTTC.

The chain recombines TRBV15 with TRBJ2-7, with D perhaps matching TRBD2 (5 bases). The CDR3 spans 17 residues. Germline assignment: CDR1 LNHNV and CDR2 YYDKDF (reference sequence). V was clipped by 0 bases and J by 2 bases, with 17 bases between them. CDR3 DNA sequence: TGTGCCACCAGCAGAGATATCTTCGCGGGTAACCCCTACGAGCAGTACTTC. Translation gives CATSRDIFAGNPYEQYF.

The rearrangement joins TRBV2 to TRBJ2-1; 10 bases line up with TRBD2. V gave up 2 bases and J gave up 9 bases; unmatched junction bases: 7. This CDR3 is 15 amino acids long. The V gene's germline CDR1 is SNHLY and CDR2 FYNNEI. The CDR3: CASSELLAGPSEQFF. The CDR3 DNA sequence: TGTGCCAGCAGTGAATTACTAGCGGGGCCCTCTGAGCAGTTCTTC.